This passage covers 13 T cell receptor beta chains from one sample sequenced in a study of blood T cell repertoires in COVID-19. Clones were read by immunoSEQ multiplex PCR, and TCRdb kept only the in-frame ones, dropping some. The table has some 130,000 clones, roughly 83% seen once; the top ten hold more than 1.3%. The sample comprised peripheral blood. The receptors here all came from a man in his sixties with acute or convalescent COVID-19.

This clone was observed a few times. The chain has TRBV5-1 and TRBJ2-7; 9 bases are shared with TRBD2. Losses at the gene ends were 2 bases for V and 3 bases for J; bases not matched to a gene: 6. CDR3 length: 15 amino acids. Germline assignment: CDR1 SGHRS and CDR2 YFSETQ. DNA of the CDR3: TGCGCCAGCAGCTTTAATAGCGGGAGTTTCTACGAGCAGTACTTC. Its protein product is CASSFNSGSFYEQYF.

The CDR3 region has the DNA TGTGCCAGCAGTGAACAGGCCTACGAGCAGTACTTC. Protein product: CASSEQAYEQYF. V usage is TRBV25-1 and J usage is TRBJ2-7; D call uncertain. The CDR3 contains 12 residues. With 2 bases removed from V and 2 bases from J, the gap between germline ends came to 4 bases. Per the germline V gene, CDR1 is MGHDK and CDR2 is SYGVNS.

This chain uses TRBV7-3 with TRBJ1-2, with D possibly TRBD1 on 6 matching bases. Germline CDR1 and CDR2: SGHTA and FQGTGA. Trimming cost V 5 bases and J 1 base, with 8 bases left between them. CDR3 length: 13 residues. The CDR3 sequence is CASSRGGNYGYTF. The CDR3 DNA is TGTGCCAGCAGCCGAGGGGGTAACTATGGCTACACCTTC. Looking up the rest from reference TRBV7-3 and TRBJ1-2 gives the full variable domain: GAGVSQTPSNKVTEKGKYVELRCDPISGHTALYWYRQSLGQGPEFLIYFQGTGAADDSGLPNDRFFAVRPEGSVSTLKIQRTERGDSAVYLCASSRGGNYGYTFGSGTRLTVV.

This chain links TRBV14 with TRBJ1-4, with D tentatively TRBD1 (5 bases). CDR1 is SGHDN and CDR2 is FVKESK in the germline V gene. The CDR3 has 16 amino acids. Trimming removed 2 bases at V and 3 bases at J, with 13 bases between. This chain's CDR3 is CASSQPGLWSNEKLFF. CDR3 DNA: TGTGCCAGCAGCCAACCGGGACTATGGTCTAATGAAAAACTGTTTTTT. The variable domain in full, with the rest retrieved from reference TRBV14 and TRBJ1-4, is EAGVTQFPSHSVIEKGQTVTLRCDPISGHDNLYWYRRVMGKEIKFLLHFVKESKQDESGMPNNRFLAERTGGTYSTLKVQPAELEDSGVYFCASSQPGLWSNEKLFFGSGTQLSVL.

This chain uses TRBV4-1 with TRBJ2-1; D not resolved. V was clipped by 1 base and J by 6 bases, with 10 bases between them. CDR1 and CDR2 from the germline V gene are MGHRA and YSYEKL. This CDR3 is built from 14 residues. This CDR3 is CASSQVDGGNEQFF. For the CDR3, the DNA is TGCGCCAGCAGCCAAGTTGACGGCGGCAATGAGCAGTTCTTC.

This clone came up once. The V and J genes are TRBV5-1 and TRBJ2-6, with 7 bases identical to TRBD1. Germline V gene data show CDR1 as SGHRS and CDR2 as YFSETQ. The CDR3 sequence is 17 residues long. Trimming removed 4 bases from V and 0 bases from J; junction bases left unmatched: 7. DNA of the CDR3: TGCGCCAGCAGCCCGGACAGGAGCCGCTCTGGGGCCAACGTCCTGACTTTC. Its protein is CASSPDRSRSGANVLTF. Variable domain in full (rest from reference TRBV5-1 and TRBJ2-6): KAGVTQTPRYLIKTRGQQVTLSCSPISGHRSVSWYQQTPGQGLQFLFEYFSETQRNKGNFPGRFSGRQFSNSRSEMNVSTLELGDSALYLCASSPDRSRSGANVLTFGAGSRLTVL.

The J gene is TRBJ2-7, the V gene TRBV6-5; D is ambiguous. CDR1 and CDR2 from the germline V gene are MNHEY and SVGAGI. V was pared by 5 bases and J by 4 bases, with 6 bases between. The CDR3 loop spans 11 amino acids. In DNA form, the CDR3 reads TGTGCCAGCAGTCAACAGTACGAGCAGTACTTC. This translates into CASSQQYEQYF.

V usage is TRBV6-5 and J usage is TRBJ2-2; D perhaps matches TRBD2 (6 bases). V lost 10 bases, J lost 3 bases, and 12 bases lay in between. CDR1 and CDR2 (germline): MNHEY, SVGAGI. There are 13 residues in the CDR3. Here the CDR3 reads CAIREKDTGELFF. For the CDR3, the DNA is TGTGCCATCCGGGAGAAGGACACCGGGGAGCTGTTTTTT.

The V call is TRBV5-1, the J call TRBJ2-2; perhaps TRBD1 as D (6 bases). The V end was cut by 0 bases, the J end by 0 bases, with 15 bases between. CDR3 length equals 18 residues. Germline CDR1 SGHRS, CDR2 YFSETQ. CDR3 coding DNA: TGCGCCAGCAGCTTGGCCCCAGGGGACCCTTCGAACACCGGGGAGCTGTTTTTT. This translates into CASSLAPGDPSNTGELFF.

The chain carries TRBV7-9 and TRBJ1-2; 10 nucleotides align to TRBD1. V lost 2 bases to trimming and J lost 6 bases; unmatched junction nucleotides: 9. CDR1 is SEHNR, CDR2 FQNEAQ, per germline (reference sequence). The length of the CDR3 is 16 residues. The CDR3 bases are TGTGCCAGCAGCTTAATGGGGCTGACAGGGGGCGATGGCTACACCTTC. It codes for CASSLMGLTGGDGYTF.

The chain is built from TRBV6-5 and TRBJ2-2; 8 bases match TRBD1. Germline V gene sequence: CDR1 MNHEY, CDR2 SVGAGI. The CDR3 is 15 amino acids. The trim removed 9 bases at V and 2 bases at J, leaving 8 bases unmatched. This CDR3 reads CASFDRGGNTGELFF. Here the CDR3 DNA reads TGTGCCAGTTTCGACAGGGGAGGAAACACCGGGGAGCTGTTTTTT.

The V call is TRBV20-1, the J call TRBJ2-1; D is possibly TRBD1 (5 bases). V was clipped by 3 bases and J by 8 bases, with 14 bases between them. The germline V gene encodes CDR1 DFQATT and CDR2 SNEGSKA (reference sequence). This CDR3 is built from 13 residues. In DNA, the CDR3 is TGCAGTGCTAGTCTGATCCAGGGTCATGAGCAGTTCTTC. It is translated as CSASLIQGHEQFF.

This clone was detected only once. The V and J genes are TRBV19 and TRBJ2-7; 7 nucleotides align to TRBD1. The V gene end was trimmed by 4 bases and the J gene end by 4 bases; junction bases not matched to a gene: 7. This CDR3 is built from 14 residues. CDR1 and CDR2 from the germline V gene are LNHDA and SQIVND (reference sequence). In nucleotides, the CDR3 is TGTGCCAGTAGTACACGGACAGGTCCGTACGAGCAGTACTTC. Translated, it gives CASSTRTGPYEQYF.